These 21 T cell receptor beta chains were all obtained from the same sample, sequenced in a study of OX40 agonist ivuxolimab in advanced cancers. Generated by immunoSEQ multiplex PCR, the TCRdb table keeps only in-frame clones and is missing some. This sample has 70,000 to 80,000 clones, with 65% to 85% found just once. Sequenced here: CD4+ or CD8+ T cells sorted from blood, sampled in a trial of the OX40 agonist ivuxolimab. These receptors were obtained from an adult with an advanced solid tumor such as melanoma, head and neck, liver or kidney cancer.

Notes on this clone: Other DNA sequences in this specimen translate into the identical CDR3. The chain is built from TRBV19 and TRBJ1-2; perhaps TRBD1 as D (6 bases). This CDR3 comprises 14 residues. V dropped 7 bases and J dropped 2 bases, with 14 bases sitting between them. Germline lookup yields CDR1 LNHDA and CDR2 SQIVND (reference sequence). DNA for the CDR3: TGTGCCAGTAAAGGGGGTATTTTCAACTATGGCTACACCTTC. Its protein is CASKGGIFNYGYTF.

In DNA, the CDR3 is TGTGCCAGCAGCGTAGGGGCGGCTAGCGGGGGGGGCCAAGAGACCCAGTACTTC. Amino acids: CASSVGAASGGGQETQYF. V usage is TRBV9 and J usage is TRBJ2-5; 12 nucleotides match TRBD2. The V and J ends lost 0 bases and 1 base, in that order; junction bases with no gene match: 7. Germline CDR1 and CDR2: SGDLS and YYNGEE. The CDR3 consists of 18 residues.

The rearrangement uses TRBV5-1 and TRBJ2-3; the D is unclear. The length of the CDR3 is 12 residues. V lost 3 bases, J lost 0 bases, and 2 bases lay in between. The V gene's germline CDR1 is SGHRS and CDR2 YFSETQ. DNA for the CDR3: TGCGCCAGCAGCTGGAGCACAGATACGCAGTATTTT. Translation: CASSWSTDTQYF.

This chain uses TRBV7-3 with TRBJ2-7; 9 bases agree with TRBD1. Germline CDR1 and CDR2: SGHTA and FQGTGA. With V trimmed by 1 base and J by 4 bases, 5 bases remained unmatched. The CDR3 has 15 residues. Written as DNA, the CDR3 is TGTGCCAGCAGCTTAAGACCGGGACAGGGTTACGAGCAGTACTTC. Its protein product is CASSLRPGQGYEQYF.

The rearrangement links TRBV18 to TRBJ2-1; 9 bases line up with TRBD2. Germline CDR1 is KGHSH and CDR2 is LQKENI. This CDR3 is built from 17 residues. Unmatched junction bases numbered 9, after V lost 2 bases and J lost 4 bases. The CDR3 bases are TGTGCCAGCTCACCAATACGTGGTAGCGGGGGTTACAATGAGCAGTTCTTC. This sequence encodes CASSPIRGSGGYNEQFF.

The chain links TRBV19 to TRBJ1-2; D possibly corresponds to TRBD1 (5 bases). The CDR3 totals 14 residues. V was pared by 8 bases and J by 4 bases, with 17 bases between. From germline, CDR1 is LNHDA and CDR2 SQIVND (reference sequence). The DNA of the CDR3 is TGTGCCAGTGGTGACGGTGACAGCTTCTATGGCTACACCTTC. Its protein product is CASGDGDSFYGYTF.

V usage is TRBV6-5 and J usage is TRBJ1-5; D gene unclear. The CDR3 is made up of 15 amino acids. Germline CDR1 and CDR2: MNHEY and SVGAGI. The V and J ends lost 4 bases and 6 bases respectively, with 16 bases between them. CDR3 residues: CASSSLGDRGQPQHF. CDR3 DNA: TGTGCCAGCAGTTCTCTCGGGGATCGCGGTCAGCCCCAGCATTTT.

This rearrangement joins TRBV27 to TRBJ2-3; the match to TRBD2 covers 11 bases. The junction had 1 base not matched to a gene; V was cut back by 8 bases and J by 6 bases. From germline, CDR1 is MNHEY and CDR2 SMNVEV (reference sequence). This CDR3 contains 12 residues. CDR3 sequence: CASLAGGDTQYF. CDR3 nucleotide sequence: TGTGCCAGCTTAGCGGGGGGGGATACGCAGTATTTT.

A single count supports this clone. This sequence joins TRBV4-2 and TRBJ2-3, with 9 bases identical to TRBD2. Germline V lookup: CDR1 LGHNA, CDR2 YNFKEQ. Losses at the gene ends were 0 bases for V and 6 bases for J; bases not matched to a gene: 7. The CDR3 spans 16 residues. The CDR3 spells CASSQDTREGRDTQYF. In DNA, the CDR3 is TGTGCCAGCAGCCAAGATACGCGGGAGGGCCGGGATACGCAGTATTTT.

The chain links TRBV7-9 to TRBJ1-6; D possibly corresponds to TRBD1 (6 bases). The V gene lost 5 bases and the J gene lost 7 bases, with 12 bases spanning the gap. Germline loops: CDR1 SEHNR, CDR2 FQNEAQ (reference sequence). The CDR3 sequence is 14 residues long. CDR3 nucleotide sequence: TGTGCCAGCAGCACAGGGTTTACCAATTCACCCCTCCACTTT. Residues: CASSTGFTNSPLHF.

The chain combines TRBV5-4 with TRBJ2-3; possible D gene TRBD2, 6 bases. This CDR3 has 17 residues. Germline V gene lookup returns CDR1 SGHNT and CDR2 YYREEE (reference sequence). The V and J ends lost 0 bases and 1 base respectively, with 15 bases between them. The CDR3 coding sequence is TGTGCCAGCAGCTTGGGAGGAGGGGTGGGAGGCACAGATACGCAGTATTTT. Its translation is CASSLGGGVGGTDTQYF.

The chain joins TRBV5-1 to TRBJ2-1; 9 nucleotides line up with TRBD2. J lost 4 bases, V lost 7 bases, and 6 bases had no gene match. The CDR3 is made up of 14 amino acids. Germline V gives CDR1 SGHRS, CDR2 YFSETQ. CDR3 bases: TGCGCCAGCGGAGTAGCGGGAGAGTACAATGAGCAGTTCTTC. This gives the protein CASGVAGEYNEQFF. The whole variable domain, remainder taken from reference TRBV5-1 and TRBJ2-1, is KAGVTQTPRYLIKTRGQQVTLSCSPISGHRSVSWYQQTPGQGLQFLFEYFSETQRNKGNFPGRFSGRQFSNSRSEMNVSTLELGDSALYLCASGVAGEYNEQFFGPGTRLTVL.

CDR3 region: CTSSQASTGWSYEQYF. CDR3 sequence (DNA): TGCACCAGCAGCCAAGCCTCGACAGGGTGGTCCTACGAGCAGTACTTC. J is TRBJ2-7 and V is TRBV1; the DNA was not compared with TRBD1, the D call given in the table. TRBV1 is assigned pseudogene status. The CDR3 is made up of 16 amino acids.

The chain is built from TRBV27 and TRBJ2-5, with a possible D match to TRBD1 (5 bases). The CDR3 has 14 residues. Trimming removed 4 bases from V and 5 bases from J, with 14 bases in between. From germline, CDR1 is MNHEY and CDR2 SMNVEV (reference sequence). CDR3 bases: TGTGCCAGCAGTTGGGCAGGGCCCTGGGAGACCCAGTACTTC. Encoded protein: CASSWAGPWETQYF.

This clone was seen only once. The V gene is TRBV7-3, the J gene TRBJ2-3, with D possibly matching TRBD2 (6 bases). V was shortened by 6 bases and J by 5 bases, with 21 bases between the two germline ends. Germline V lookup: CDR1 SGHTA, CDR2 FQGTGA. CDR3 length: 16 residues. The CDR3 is CASSKGLSTGRDTQYF. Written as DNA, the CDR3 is TGTGCCAGCAGTAAGGGACTCTCAACGGGGAGAGATACGCAGTATTTT.

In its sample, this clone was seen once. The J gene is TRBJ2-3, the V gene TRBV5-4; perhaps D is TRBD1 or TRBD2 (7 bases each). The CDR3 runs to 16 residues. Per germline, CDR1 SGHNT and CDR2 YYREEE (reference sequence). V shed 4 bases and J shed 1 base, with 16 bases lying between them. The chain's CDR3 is CASSARQGGGTDTQYF. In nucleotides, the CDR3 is TGTGCCAGCAGCGCCCGCCAGGGGGGGGGCACAGATACGCAGTATTTT.

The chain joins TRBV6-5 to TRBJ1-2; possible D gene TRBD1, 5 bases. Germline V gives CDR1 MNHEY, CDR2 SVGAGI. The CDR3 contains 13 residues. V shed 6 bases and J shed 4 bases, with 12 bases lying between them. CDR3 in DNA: TGTGCCAGCAGAAGCCGGGACTTCTATGGCTACACCTTC. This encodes CASRSRDFYGYTF.

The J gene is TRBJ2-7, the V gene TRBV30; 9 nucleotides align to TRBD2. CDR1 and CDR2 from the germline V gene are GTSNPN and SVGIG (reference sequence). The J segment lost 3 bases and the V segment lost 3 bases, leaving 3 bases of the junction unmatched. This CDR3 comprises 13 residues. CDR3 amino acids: CAWRFSGSYEQYF. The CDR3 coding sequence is TGTGCCTGGAGGTTTAGCGGGAGCTACGAGCAGTACTTC.

For the CDR3, the DNA is TGTGCCAGCAGTTCCACCACAGGTTCCTACGAGCAGTACTTC. It encodes CASSSTTGSYEQYF. The rearrangement uses TRBV7-9 and TRBJ2-7; D may be TRBD1 (5 bases). The V and J ends lost 6 bases and 1 base respectively, with 13 bases between them. CDR3 length equals 14 residues. Per germline, CDR1 SEHNR and CDR2 FQNEAQ (reference sequence). Full variable domain (outside the CDR3, taken from reference TRBV7-9 and TRBJ2-7): DTGVSQNPRHKITKRGQNVTFRCDPISEHNRLYWYRQTLGQGPEFLTYFQNEAQLEKSRLLSDRFSAERPKGSFSTLEIQRTEQGDSAMYLCASSSTTGSYEQYFGPGTRLTVT.

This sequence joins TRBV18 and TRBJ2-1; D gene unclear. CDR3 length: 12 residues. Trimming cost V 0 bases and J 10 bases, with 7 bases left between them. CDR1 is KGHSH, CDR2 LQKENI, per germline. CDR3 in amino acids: CASSPPLAEQFF. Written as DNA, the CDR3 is TGTGCCAGCTCACCACCCCTGGCAGAGCAGTTCTTC.

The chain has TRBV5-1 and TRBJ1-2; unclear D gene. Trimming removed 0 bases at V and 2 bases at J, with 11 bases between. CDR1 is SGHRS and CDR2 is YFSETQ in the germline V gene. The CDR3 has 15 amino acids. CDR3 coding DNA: TGCGCCAGCAGCTTGGTAGAGACGGCGAACTATGGCTACACCTTC. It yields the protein CASSLVETANYGYTF.